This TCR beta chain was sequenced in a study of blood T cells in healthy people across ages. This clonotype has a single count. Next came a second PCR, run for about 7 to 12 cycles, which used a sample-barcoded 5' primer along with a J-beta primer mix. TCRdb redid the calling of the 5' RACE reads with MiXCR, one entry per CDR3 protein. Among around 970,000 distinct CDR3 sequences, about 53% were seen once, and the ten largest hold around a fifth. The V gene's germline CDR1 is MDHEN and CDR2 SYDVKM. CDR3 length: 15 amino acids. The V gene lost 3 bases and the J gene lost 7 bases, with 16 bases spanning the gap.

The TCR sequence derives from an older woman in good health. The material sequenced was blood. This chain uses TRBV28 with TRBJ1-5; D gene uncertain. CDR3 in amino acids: CASSFPPLIGQPQHF. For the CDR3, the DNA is TGTGCCAGCAGTTTCCCCCCCCTGATTGGCCAGCCCCAGCATTTT.